Presented here are 15 T cell receptor beta chains from one specimen sequenced in a study of T-cell memory formation after mild COVID-19. TCRdb reprocessed the 5' RACE reads with MiXCR, giving one entry per CDR3 protein. The table lists 300,000 to 350,000 distinct CDR3 sequences, roughly 13% of them singletons. Sequenced sample: PBMCs or a T cell subset sorted from them (not recorded which). The origin of the receptors is a man aged 18 to 29 who had mild COVID-19 (a few samples of this study predate the infection). Cell type and time point are not known.

V and J are TRBV6-6 and TRBJ2-3; the D gene is possibly TRBD1 (5 bases). CDR3 length equals 17 residues. Per germline, CDR1 MNHNY and CDR2 SVGAGI (reference sequence). Trimming pared 2 bases from V and 2 bases from J, leaving 17 bases between. The CDR3 sequence is CASSYQKTATHTDTQYF. The DNA for the CDR3 is TGTGCCAGCAGTTACCAAAAGACAGCAACTCACACAGATACGCAGTATTTT.

This clonotype was observed a handful of times. This chain uses TRBV7-2 with TRBJ1-2; tentatively, D is TRBD1 (5 bases). The CDR3 loop spans 14 amino acids. In germline, CDR1 is SGHTA, CDR2 FQGNSA. V was shortened by 1 base and J by 4 bases, with 10 bases between the two germline ends. CDR3 in amino acids: CASSLGGLSYGYTF. The DNA for the CDR3 is TGTGCCAGCAGCTTAGGGGGGTTGAGCTATGGCTACACCTTC.

The genes are TRBV29-1 and TRBJ2-7; D is perhaps TRBD1 or TRBD2 (5 bases each). Between the trimmed V and J ends, which lost 7 bases and 2 bases, there was a span of 12 bases. CDR3 length: 12 amino acids. Germline CDR1 and CDR2: SQVTM and ANQGSEA. The CDR3 region has the DNA TGCAGCGGGGGGACCGACGCCTACGAGCAGTACTTC. This gives the protein CSGGTDAYEQYF.

This clonotype was picked up a small number of times. The gene calls are TRBV20-1 and TRBJ1-2, with D possibly matching TRBD1 (5 bases). V shed 6 bases and J shed 2 bases, with 10 bases lying between them. The CDR3 runs to 12 residues. Germline assignment: CDR1 DFQATT and CDR2 SNEGSKA (reference sequence). CDR3 amino acids: CSAGPSNYGYTF. CDR3 DNA sequence: TGCAGTGCGGGGCCTTCGAACTATGGCTACACCTTC.

This clonotype came up a few times. The J gene is TRBJ2-7, the V gene TRBV20-1; 13 positions match TRBD2. The length of the CDR3 is 15 residues. Germline assignment: CDR1 DFQATT and CDR2 SNEGSKA (reference sequence). J gave up 2 bases and V 6 bases, and 7 bases lay outside the gene matches. The CDR3 sequence: CSAPLTSGGPYEQYF. The CDR3 coding sequence is TGCAGTGCCCCTTTGACTAGCGGGGGGCCCTACGAGCAGTACTTC.

This clonotype was recorded at least ten times. Here the CDR3 reads CAWSVNRIQYF. As DNA, the CDR3 is TGTGCCTGGAGTGTAAATCGCATTCAGTACTTC. The J gene is TRBJ2-4, the V gene TRBV30; D remains ambiguous. This CDR3 has 11 amino acids. Germline CDR1 reads GTSNPN; CDR2 reads SVGIG (reference sequence). The ends were cut back, 0 bases at V and 9 bases at J, with 6 bases in the middle.

The chain is built from TRBV5-1 and TRBJ1-1, with D unclear. The V end lost 3 bases, the J end lost 1 base, and 13 bases lay between the germline ends. The germline V gene has CDR1 SGHRS and CDR2 YFSETQ. This CDR3 has 15 residues. CDR3 sequence reads: CASSSLTAQNTEAFF. CDR3 nucleotides: TGCGCCAGCAGCTCCCTCACAGCTCAGAACACTGAAGCTTTCTTT.

The J gene is TRBJ2-3, the V gene TRBV3-1; weak D call: TRBD1 (5 bases). This CDR3 comprises 15 residues. Germline V lookup: CDR1 LGHDT, CDR2 YNNKEL (reference sequence). Trimming left V 2 bases short and J 4 bases short, with 13 bases between. CDR3 sequence reads: CASSQTRASADTQYF. Written as DNA, the CDR3 is TGTGCCAGCAGCCAAACCAGGGCGTCGGCAGATACGCAGTATTTT.

This chain links TRBV6-2 or TRBV6-3 with TRBJ1-5; no definite D call. The germline V and J ends were trimmed by 8 bases and 1 base, with 18 bases remaining between them. The CDR3 runs 16 residues. Germline CDR1 and CDR2: MNHEY and SVGEGT. CDR3 sequence (DNA): TGTGCCAGCCGGCGGGCGGTTGGGGAAAGCAATCAGCCCCAGCATTTT. Translated: CASRRAVGESNQPQHF.

The V call is TRBV27, the J call TRBJ1-1; the match to TRBD1 covers 8 bases. The V and J ends lost 2 bases and 3 bases, in that order; junction bases with no gene match: 2. CDR1 is MNHEY, CDR2 SMNVEV, per germline (reference sequence). CDR3 length: 14 amino acids. CDR3 bases: TGTGCCAGCAGTTTACAGGGGGCCTACACTGAAGCTTTCTTT. This encodes CASSLQGAYTEAFF.

This clonotype was observed many times. This chain connects TRBV5-1 to TRBJ2-7; 10 bases fit TRBD2. There are 14 residues in the CDR3. The germline CDR1 and CDR2 sequences are SGHRS and YFSETQ. The V segment lost 2 bases and the J segment 3 bases; nucleotides outside the gene matches: 2. CDR3 DNA: TGCGCCAGCAGCTTAGGACTAGCGGTCTACGAGCAGTACTTC. Its translation is CASSLGLAVYEQYF.

J is TRBJ1-4 and V is TRBV7-2, with 7 bases that match TRBD1. J lost 3 bases, V lost 5 bases, and 6 bases had no gene match. CDR1 SGHTA and CDR2 FQGNSA come from the germline V gene. There are 15 residues in the CDR3. CDR3 bases: TGTGCCAGCAGCGCCCGAGGGGGCCCTAATGAAAAACTGTTTTTT. Protein sequence: CASSARGGPNEKLFF.

This clonotype counts as medium-sized. The genes are TRBV30 and TRBJ2-7, with D possibly TRBD1 on 5 matching bases. The CDR3 is made up of 13 amino acids. Trimming took off 0 bases at V and 4 bases at J, with 10 bases between the two ends. The germline CDR1 and CDR2 sequences are GTSNPN and SVGIG (reference sequence). Here the CDR3 DNA reads TGTGCCTGGAGTGTACAGGTCCAGTACGAGCAGTACTTC. It encodes CAWSVQVQYEQYF.

The table lists this clonotype with a few counts. The chain recombines TRBV14 with TRBJ2-1; D possibly corresponds to TRBD2 (5 bases). The CDR3 runs to 16 residues. V was shortened by 1 base and J by 4 bases, with 14 bases between the two germline ends. Germline values: CDR1 SGHDN, CDR2 FVKESK. The CDR3 here is CASSQGSGRPYNEQFF. As DNA, the CDR3 is TGTGCCAGCAGCCAAGGCTCTGGGAGACCTTACAATGAGCAGTTCTTC. Based on the CDR3 plus reference TRBV14 and TRBJ2-1, the full variable domain is EAGVTQFPSHSVIEKGQTVTLRCDPISGHDNLYWYRRVMGKEIKFLLHFVKESKQDESGMPNNRFLAERTGGTYSTLKVQPAELEDSGVYFCASSQGSGRPYNEQFFGPGTRLTVL.

The chain recombines TRBV7-2 with TRBJ2-2; 8 positions match TRBD2. Germline-derived CDR1 and CDR2 are SGHTA and FQGNSA. This CDR3 region has 17 residues. V trimming: 5 bases; J trimming: 3 bases; junction bases outside the gene matches: 11. The CDR3, as DNA: TGTGCCAGCAGCCTACGGGCAGCGGGGGAATACACCGGGGAGCTGTTTTTT. Translating gives CASSLRAAGEYTGELFF.